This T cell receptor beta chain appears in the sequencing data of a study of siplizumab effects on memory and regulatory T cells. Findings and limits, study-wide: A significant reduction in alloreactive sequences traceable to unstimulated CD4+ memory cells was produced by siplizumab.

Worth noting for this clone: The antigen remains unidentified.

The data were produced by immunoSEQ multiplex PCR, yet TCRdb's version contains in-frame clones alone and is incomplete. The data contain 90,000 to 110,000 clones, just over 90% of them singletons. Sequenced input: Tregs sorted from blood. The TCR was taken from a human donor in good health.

The CDR3 is CASSELGEREQYF. The CDR3 DNA sequence: TGTGCCAGCAGTGAACTGGGGGAAAGAGAGCAGTACTTC. V gene TRBV2 combines with J gene TRBJ2-7; D possibly matches TRBD1 or TRBD2 (5 bases each). The germline gives CDR1 SNHLY, CDR2 FYNNEI. V was pared by 2 bases and J by 7 bases, with 12 bases between. This CDR3 spans 13 amino acids.